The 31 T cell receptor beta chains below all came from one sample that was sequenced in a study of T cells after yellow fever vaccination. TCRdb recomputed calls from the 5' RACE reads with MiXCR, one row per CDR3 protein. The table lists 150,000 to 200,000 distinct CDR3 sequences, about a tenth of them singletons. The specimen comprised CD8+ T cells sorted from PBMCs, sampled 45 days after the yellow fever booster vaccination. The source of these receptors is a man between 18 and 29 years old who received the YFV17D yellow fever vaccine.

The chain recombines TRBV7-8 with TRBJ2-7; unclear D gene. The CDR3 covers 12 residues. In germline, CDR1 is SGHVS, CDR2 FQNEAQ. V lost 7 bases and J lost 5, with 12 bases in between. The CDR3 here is CASTTRVHEQYF. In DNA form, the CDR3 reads TGTGCCAGCACAACCCGGGTCCACGAGCAGTACTTC.

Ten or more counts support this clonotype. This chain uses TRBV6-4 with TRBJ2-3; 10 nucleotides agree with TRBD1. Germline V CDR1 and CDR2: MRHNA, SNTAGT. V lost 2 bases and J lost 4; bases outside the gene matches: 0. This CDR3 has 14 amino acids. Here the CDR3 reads CASSDGQGADTQYF. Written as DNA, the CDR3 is TGTGCCAGCAGTGACGGACAGGGGGCAGATACGCAGTATTTT.

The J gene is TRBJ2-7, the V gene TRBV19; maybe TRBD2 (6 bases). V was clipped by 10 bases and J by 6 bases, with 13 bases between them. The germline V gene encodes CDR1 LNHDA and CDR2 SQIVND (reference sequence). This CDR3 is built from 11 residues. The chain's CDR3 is CATQTRTEQYF. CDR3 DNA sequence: TGTGCCACCCAGACTAGAACCGAGCAGTACTTC.

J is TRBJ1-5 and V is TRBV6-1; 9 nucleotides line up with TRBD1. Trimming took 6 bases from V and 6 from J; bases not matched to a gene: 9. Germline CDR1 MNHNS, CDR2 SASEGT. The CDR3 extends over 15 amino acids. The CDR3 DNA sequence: TGTGCCAGCAGCTACGGGACAGGGACTTTTCAGCCCCAGCATTTT. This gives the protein CASSYGTGTFQPQHF.

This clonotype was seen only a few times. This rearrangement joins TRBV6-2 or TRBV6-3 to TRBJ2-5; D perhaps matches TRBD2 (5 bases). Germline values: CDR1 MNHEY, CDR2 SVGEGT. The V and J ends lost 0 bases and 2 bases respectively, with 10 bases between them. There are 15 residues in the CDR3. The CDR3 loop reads CASSYSTTLQETQYF. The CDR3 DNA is TGTGCCAGCAGTTACTCGACTACCCTACAAGAGACCCAGTACTTC.

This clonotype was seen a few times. CDR3 in DNA: TGTGCCAGCAGTTGGACGGAAGCAACTAATGAAAAACTGTTTTTT. Residues: CASSWTEATNEKLFF. This sequence joins TRBV6-5 and TRBJ1-4; the D is unclear. Germline assignment: CDR1 MNHEY and CDR2 SVGAGI. This CDR3 spans 15 amino acids. Trimming took off 4 bases at V and 0 bases at J, with 9 bases between the two ends.

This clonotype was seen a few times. In DNA, the CDR3 is TGCGCCAGCAGCCAAGGGTCTTACTCCTACGAGCAGTACTTC. It encodes CASSQGSYSYEQYF. This rearrangement joins TRBV4-1 to TRBJ2-7; no clear D. Germline V gene sequence: CDR1 MGHRA, CDR2 YSYEKL. This CDR3 contains 14 residues. Trimming cost V 1 base and J 0 bases, with 7 bases left between them.

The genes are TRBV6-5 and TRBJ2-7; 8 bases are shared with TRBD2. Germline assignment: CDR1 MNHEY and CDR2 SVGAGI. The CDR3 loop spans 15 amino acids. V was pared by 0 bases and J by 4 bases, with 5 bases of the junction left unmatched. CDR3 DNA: TGTGCCAGCAGTTACTCGCGGGGGGCGCGATACGAGCAGTACTTC. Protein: CASSYSRGARYEQYF.

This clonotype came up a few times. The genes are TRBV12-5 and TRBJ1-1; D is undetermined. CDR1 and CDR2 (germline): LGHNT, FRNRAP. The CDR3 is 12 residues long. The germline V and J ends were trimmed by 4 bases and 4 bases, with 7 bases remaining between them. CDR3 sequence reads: CASGSGITEAFF. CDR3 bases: TGTGCTAGTGGTTCGGGGATCACTGAAGCTTTCTTT. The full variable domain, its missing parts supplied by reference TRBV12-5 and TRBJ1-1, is DARVTQTPRHKVTEMGQEVTMRCQPILGHNTVFWYRQTMMQGLELLAYFRNRAPLDDSGMPKDRFSAEMPDATLATLKIQPSEPRDSAVYFCASGSGITEAFFGQGTRLTVV.

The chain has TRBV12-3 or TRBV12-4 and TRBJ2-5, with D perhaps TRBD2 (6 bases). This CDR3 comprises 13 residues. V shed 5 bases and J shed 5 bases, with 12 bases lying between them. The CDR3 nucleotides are TGTGCCAGCAGTCCCGGGAGTTGGGAGACCCAGTACTTC. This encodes CASSPGSWETQYF.

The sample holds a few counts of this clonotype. CDR3 nucleotides: TGCAGTGCTAGATTCCGGGACAGGGACTATTGCGAGCAGTTCTTC. Amino acid sequence: CSARFRDRDYCEQFF. The chain has TRBV20-1 and TRBJ2-1, with 9 bases lining up with TRBD1. The CDR3 sequence is 15 residues long. V gave up 2 bases and J gave up 10 bases; unmatched junction bases: 12. Germline lookup yields CDR1 DFQATT and CDR2 SNEGSKA (reference sequence).

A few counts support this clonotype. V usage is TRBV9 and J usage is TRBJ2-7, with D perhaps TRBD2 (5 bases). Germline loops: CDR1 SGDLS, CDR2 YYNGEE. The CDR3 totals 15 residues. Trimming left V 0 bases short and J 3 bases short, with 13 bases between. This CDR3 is CASSVVPGIDYEQYF. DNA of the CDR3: TGTGCCAGCAGCGTAGTCCCGGGGATAGACTACGAGCAGTACTTC.

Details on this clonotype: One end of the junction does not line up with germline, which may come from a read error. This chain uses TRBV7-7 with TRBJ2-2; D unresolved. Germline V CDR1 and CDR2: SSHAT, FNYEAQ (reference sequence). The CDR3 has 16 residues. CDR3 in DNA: TGTGCTAGCAGCTTAGCATACGAGCCAAACACCGGGGAGCTGTTTTTT. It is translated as CASSLAYEPNTGELFF.

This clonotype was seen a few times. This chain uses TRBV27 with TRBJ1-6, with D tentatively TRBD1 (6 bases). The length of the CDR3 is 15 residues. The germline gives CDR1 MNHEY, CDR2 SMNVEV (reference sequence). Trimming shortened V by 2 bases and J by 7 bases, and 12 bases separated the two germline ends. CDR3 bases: TGTGCCAGCAGTTTAATGGCGGGGACAAATTCACCCCTCCACTTT. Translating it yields CASSLMAGTNSPLHF.

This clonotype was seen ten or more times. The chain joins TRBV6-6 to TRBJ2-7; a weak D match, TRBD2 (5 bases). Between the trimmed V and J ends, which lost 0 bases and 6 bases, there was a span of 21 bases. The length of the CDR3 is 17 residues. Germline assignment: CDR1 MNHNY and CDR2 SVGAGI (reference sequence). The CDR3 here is CASSYSVQPNPRGEQYF. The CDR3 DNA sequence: TGTGCCAGCAGTTACTCGGTTCAGCCGAACCCCCGGGGCGAGCAGTACTTC.

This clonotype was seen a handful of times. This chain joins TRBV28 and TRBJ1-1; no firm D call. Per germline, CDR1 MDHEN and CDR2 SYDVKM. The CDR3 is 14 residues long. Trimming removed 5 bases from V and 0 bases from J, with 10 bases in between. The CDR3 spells CASSRTRMNTEAFF. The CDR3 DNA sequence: TGTGCCAGCAGTCGGACTCGGATGAACACTGAAGCTTTCTTT.

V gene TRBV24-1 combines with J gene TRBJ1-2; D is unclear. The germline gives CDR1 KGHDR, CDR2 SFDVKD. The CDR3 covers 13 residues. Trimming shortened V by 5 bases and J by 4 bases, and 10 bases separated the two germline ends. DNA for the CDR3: TGTGCCACCAGTGCGCGACACTTCTATGGCTACACCTTC. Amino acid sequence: CATSARHFYGYTF.

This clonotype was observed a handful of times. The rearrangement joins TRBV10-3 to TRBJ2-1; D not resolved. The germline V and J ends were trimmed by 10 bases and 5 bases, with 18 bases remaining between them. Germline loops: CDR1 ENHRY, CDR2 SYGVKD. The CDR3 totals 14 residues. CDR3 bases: TGTGCCACCGATGACACATCGTACAACAATGAGCAGTTCTTC. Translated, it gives CATDDTSYNNEQFF.

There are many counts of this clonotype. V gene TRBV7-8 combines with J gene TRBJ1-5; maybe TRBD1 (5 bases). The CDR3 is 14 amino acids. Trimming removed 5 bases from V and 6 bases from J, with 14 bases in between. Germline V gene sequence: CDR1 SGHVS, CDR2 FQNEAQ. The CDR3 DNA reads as TGTGCCAGCAGCCCAAGCCGGGGGTTTCAGCCCCAGCATTTT. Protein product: CASSPSRGFQPQHF.

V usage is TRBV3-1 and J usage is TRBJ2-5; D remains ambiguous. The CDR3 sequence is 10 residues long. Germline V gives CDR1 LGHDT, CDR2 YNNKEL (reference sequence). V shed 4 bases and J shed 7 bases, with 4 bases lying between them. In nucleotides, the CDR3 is TGTGCCAGCAGCCCGAGGACCCAGTACTTC. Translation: CASSPRTQYF.

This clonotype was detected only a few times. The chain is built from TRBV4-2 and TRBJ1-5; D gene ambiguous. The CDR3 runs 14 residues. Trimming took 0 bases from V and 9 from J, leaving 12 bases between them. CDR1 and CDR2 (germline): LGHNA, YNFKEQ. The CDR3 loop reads CASSQEGQSRPQHF. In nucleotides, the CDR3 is TGTGCCAGCAGCCAAGAAGGGCAGTCCCGGCCCCAGCATTTT.

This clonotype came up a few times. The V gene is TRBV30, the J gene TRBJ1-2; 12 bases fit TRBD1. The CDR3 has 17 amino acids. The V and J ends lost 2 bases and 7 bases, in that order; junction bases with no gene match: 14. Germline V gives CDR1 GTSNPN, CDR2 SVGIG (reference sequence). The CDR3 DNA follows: TGTGCCTGGAGTCCCCCTGGGGACAGGGGGCAATTAGGTGGCTACACCTTC. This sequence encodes CAWSPPGDRGQLGGYTF.

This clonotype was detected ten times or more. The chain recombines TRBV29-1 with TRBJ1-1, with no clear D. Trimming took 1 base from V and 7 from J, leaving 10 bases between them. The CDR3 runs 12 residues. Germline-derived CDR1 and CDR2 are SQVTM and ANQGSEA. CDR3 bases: TGCAGCGTTGAAGCACTCACCTTTGAAGCTTTCTTT. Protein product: CSVEALTFEAFF.

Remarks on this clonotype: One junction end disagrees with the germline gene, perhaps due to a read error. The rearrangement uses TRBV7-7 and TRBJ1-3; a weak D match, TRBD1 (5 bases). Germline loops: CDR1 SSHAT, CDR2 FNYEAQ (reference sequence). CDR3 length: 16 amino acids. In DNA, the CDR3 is TGTGCTAGCAGTAAGGGACCGATGGCAGCCGGAAACACCATATATTTT. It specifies CASSKGPMAAGNTIYF.

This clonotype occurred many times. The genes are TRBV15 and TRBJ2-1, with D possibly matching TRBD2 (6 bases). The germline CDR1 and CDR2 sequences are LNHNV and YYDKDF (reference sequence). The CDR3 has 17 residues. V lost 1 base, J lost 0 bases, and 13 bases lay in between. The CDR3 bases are TGTGCCACCAGCAGAGTTCGGGGGTTGAGCTCCTACAATGAGCAGTTCTTC. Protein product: CATSRVRGLSSYNEQFF. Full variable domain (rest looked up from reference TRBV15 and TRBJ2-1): DAMVIQNPRYQVTQFGKPVTLSCSQTLNHNVMYWYQQKSSQAPKLLFHYYDKDFNNEADTPDNFQSRRPNTSFCFLDIRSPGLGDTAMYLCATSRVRGLSSYNEQFFGPGTRLTVL.

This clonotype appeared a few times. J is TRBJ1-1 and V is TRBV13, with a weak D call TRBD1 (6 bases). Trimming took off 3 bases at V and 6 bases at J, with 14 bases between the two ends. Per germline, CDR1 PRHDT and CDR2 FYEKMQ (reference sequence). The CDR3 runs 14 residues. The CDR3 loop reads CASSFGTGSSEAFF. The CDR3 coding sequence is TGTGCCAGCAGCTTCGGAACAGGGTCGTCTGAAGCTTTCTTT.

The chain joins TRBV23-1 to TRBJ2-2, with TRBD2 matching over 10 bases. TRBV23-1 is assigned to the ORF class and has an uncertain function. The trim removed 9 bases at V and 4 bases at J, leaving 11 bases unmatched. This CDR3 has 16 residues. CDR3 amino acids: CARKSGGASPTGELFF. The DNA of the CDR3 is TGCGCCAGGAAGAGCGGGGGGGCCTCTCCCACCGGGGAGCTGTTTTTT.

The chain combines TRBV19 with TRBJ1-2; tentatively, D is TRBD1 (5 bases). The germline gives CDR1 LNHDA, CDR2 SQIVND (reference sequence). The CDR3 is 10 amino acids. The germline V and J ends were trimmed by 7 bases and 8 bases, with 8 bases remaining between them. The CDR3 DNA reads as TGTGCCAGTAAGGGGTCCGGCTACACCTTC. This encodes CASKGSGYTF.

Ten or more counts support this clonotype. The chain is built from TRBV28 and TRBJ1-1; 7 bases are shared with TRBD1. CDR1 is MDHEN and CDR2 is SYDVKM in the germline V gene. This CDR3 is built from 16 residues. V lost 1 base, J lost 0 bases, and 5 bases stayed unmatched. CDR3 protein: CASSLYRGSMNTEAFF. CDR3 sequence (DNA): TGTGCCAGCAGTTTATACAGGGGCTCTATGAACACTGAAGCTTTCTTT.

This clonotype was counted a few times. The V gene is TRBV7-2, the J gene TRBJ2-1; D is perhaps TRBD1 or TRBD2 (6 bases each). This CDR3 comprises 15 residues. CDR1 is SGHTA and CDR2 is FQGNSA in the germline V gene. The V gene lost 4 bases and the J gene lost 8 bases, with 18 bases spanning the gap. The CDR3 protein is CASSSWDMGEDEQFF. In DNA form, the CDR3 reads TGTGCCAGCAGCTCCTGGGACATGGGGGAGGATGAGCAGTTCTTC.

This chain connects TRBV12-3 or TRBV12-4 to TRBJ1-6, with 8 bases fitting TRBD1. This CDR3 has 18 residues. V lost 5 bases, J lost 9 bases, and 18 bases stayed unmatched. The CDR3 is CASSPPLFHGQGRSPLHF. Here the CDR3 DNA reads TGTGCCAGCAGTCCCCCCCTCTTTCATGGACAGGGACGTTCACCCCTCCACTTT.